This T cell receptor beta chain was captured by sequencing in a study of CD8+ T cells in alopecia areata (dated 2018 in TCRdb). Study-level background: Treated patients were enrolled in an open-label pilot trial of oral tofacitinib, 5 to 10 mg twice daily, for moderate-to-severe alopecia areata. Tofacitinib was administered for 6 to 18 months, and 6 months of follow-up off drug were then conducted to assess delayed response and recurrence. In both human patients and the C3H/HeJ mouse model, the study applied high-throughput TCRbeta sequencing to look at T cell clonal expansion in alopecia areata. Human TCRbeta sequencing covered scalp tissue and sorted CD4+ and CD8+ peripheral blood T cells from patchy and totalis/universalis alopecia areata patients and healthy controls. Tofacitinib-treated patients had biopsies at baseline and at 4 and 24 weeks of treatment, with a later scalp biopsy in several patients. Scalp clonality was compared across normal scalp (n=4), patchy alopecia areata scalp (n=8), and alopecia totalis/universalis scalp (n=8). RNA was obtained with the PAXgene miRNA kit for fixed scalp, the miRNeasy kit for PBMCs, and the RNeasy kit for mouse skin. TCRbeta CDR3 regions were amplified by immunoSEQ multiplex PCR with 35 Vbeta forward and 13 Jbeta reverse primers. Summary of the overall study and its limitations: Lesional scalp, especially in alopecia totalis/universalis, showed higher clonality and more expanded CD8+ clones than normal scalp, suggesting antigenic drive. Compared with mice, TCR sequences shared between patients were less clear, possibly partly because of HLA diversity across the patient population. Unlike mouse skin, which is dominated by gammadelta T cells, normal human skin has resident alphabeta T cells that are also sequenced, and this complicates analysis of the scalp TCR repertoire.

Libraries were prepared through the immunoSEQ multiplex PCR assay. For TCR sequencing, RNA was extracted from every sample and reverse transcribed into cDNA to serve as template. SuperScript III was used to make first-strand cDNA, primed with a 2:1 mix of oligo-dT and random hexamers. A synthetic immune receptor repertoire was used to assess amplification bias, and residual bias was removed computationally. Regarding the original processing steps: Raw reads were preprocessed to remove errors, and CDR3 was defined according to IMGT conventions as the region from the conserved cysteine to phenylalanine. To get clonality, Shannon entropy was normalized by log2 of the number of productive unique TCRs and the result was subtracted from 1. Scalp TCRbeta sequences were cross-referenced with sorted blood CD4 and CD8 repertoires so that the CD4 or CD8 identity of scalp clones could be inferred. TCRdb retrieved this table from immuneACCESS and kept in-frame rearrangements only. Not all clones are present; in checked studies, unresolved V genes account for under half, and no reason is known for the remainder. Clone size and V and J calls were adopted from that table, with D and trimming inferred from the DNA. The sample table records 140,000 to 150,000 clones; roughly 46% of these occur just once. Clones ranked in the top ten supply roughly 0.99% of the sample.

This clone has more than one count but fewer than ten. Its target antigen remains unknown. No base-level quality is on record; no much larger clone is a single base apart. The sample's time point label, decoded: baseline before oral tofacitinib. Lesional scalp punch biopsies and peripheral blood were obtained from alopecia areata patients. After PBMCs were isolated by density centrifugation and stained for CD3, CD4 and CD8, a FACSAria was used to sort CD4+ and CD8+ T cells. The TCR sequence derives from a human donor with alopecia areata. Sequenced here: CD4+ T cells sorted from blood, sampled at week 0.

The CDR3 in this case is CASTNVGETQYF. The nucleotide sequence is TGTGCCAGCACAAACGTGGGAGAGACCCAGTACTTC. Rearrangement joined TRBV28 to TRBJ2-5, with the D gene uncertain. V gives up 7 bases and J gives up 4 bases, and the segment between their germline ends measures 10 bases. Via the germline V gene, CDR1 is MDHEN and CDR2 SYDVKM. Its CDR3 holds 12 amino acids, cysteine through phenylalanine. Only the CDR3 portion is preserved as DNA: 36 bases, with reading frame beginning at the first base. The variable domain in full, with residues beyond the CDR3 obtained from the reference TRBV28 and TRBJ2-5 genes, is DVKVTQSSRYLVKRTGEKVFLECVQDMDHENMFWYRQDPGLGLRLIYFSYDVKMKEKGDIPEGYSVSREKKERFSLILESASTNQTSMYLCASTNVGETQYFGPGTRLLVL.